The 21 T cell receptor beta chains listed next were all sequenced from one sample in a study of identical twins. TCRdb ran MiXCR on the 5' RACE reads and lists one entry per CDR3 protein. The sample includes nearly 650,000 distinct CDR3 sequences, less than 9% of them seen just once. These same records also appear under a second study, on yellow fever vaccine responses in identical twins.

What was sequenced was PBMCs. The receptors stem from a woman aged 18-29 years in good health.

In its sample, this clonotype was seen many times. The chain recombines TRBV20-1 with TRBJ2-1; 9 positions agree with TRBD2. CDR1 and CDR2 (germline): DFQATT, SNEGSKA (reference sequence). The CDR3 loop spans 13 amino acids. The trim removed 5 bases at V and 8 bases at J, leaving 7 bases unmatched. The CDR3 nucleotides read TGCAGTGCTGTAGCGGGAGCTTCTGATGAGCAGTTCTTC. Amino acid sequence: CSAVAGASDEQFF.

V is TRBV10-1 and J is TRBJ2-7; 10 positions agree with TRBD2. CDR1 is WNHNN and CDR2 is SYGVQD in the germline V gene (reference sequence). This CDR3 is built from 14 residues. V dropped 2 bases and J dropped 7; count of bases not matched to a gene: 5. The CDR3 reads CASSEAAGGLEQYF. CDR3 DNA sequence: TGCGCCAGCAGTGAGGCAGCGGGAGGGCTGGAGCAGTACTTC.

This chain's CDR3 is CSAQLAGLKADTQYF. The CDR3 coding sequence is TGCAGTGCCCAACTAGCGGGACTCAAGGCAGATACGCAGTATTTT. J is TRBJ2-3 and V is TRBV20-1; 10 nucleotides match TRBD2. Germline CDR1 is DFQATT and CDR2 is SNEGSKA (reference sequence). Trimming cost V 6 bases and J 4 bases; bases outside gene matches: 10. The CDR3 totals 15 residues.

The chain carries TRBV12-3 or TRBV12-4 and TRBJ1-1; no firm D call. The V gene lost 3 bases and the J gene lost 1 base, with 15 bases spanning the gap. The CDR3 contains 16 residues. CDR3 DNA: TGTGCCAGCAGTTTTTCCGGGGTGACCTGGAACACTGAAGCTTTCTTT. This gives the protein CASSFSGVTWNTEAFF.

This clonotype was found a few times. The chain has TRBV3-1 and TRBJ1-1; weak D call: TRBD1 (5 bases). CDR3 length: 13 residues. Germline V gene lookup returns CDR1 LGHDT and CDR2 YNNKEL (reference sequence). V gave up 4 bases and J gave up 5 bases, with 11 bases separating them. The CDR3 protein is CASSPVGVTEAFF. The CDR3 DNA reads TGTGCCAGCAGCCCAGTGGGGGTTACTGAAGCTTTCTTT.

This chain uses TRBV28 with TRBJ2-7, with D tentatively TRBD1 (6 bases). Trimming cost V 3 bases and J 6 bases, with 15 bases left between them. CDR1 and CDR2 from the germline V gene are MDHEN and SYDVKM. The length of the CDR3 is 14 residues. Written as DNA, the CDR3 is TGTGCCAGCAGTTTCGGCAGGGGTCCCTTCGAGCAGTACGTC. Translated, it gives CASSFGRGPFEQYV.

The chain has TRBV7-9 and TRBJ2-2; the D is unclear. The CDR3 extends over 12 amino acids. V lost 3 bases and J lost 7, with 6 bases in between. Germline V gene lookup returns CDR1 SEHNR and CDR2 FQNEAQ (reference sequence). Here the CDR3 DNA reads TGTGCCAGCAGCTTCGACGGCGGGGAGCTGTTTTTT. As protein: CASSFDGGELFF.

The chain combines TRBV29-1 with TRBJ1-2; D unclear. Germline CDR1 is SQVTM and CDR2 is ANQGSEA. The CDR3 runs to 15 residues. The germline V and J ends were trimmed by 4 bases and 4 bases, with 19 bases remaining between them. The DNA for the CDR3 is TGCAGCGTTGTCAGGTCTCCTGAACTCTTCTATGGCTACACCTTC. Its translation is CSVVRSPELFYGYTF.

The V and J genes are TRBV2 and TRBJ2-1; TRBD2 matches 8 bases. Trimming took 7 bases from V and 2 from J; bases not matched to a gene: 7. The germline V gene encodes CDR1 SNHLY and CDR2 FYNNEI. This CDR3 comprises 15 residues. CDR3 region: CASNPGGAPYNEQFF. DNA for the CDR3: TGTGCCAGCAATCCCGGGGGGGCCCCCTACAATGAGCAGTTCTTC.

This clonotype was counted ten times or more. This chain connects TRBV5-1 to TRBJ1-5; D uncertain. The V gene lost 0 bases and the J gene lost 3 bases, with 7 bases spanning the gap. The CDR3 is 14 amino acids. Germline-derived CDR1 and CDR2 are SGHRS and YFSETQ. CDR3 amino acids: CASSLDGFNQPQHF. CDR3 DNA sequence: TGCGCCAGCAGCTTGGACGGCTTCAATCAGCCCCAGCATTTT.

The chain employs TRBV6-2 or TRBV6-3 and TRBJ2-1; 9 nucleotides align to TRBD2. The CDR3 length is 16 residues. The V gene's germline CDR1 is MNHEY and CDR2 SVGEGT. V trimming: 1 base; J trimming: 3 bases; junction bases outside the gene matches: 4. CDR3 sequence (DNA): TGTGCCAGCAGTTACTTGGGGACTAGCCGCTACAATGAGCAGTTCTTC. It codes for CASSYLGTSRYNEQFF.

The gene calls are TRBV7-6 and TRBJ2-2, with D perhaps matching TRBD1 (6 bases). This CDR3 has 16 residues. CDR1 is SGHVS, CDR2 FNYEAQ, per germline. Trimming left V 5 bases short and J 4 bases short, with 17 bases between. The CDR3 DNA follows: TGTGCCAGCAGCAAGATGTTGGGGGCTCTCACCGGGGAGCTGTTTTTT. Translation: CASSKMLGALTGELFF.

This clonotype was observed many times. The chain employs TRBV2 and TRBJ2-2; the match to TRBD2 covers 8 bases. Trimming took 1 base from V and 0 from J; bases not matched to a gene: 4. The length of the CDR3 is 17 residues. CDR1 SNHLY and CDR2 FYNNEI come from the germline V gene. CDR3 in DNA: TGTGCCAGCAGTGAAGATGGTAGCGGGACGAACACCGGGGAGCTGTTTTTT. As protein: CASSEDGSGTNTGELFF.

This clonotype showed up just a few times. The chain recombines TRBV12-3 or TRBV12-4 with TRBJ2-3; TRBD2 agrees at 7 bases. V lost 3 bases and J lost 2; bases outside the gene matches: 5. The CDR3 runs 15 residues. CDR3 DNA: TGTGCCAGCAGTTTGAGTAGCGGGTTCACAGATACGCAGTATTTT. Residues: CASSLSSGFTDTQYF.

This clonotype has more than one count but fewer than ten. The rearrangement uses TRBV2 and TRBJ2-5, with 7 positions matching TRBD1. CDR1 is SNHLY and CDR2 is FYNNEI in the germline V gene. The CDR3 runs to 16 residues. The junction had 16 bases not matched to a gene; V was cut back by 8 bases and J by 4 bases. This CDR3 reads CASPSRQTGSRETQYF. In DNA form, the CDR3 reads TGTGCCAGCCCCAGCCGCCAGACAGGGAGTAGAGAGACCCAGTACTTC. Full variable domain (remainder filled in from reference TRBV2 and TRBJ2-5): EPEVTQTPSHQVTQMGQEVILRCVPISNHLYFYWYRQILGQKVEFLVSFYNNEISEKSEIFDDQFSVERPDGSNFTLKIRSTKLEDSAMYFCASPSRQTGSRETQYFGPGTRLLVL.

This chain links TRBV28 with TRBJ1-5; D ambiguous. Looked up from germline, CDR1 is MDHEN and CDR2 is SYDVKM. There are 13 residues in the CDR3. V shed 5 bases and J shed 9 bases, with 14 bases lying between them. CDR3 nucleotides: TGTGCCAGCAGTGTAACACCGGCAGCGCCCCAGCATTTT. It is translated as CASSVTPAAPQHF.

The chain has TRBV7-9 and TRBJ2-7; 7 bases agree with TRBD2. The V gene's germline CDR1 is SEHNR and CDR2 FQNEAQ (reference sequence). Losses at the gene ends were 1 base for V and 1 base for J; bases not matched to a gene: 4. CDR3 length: 15 residues. The CDR3 nucleotides read TGTGCCAGCAGCTTAGGTACTAGCGCGTCCTACGAGCAGTACTTC. Translated: CASSLGTSASYEQYF. Supplemented by reference TRBV7-9 and TRBJ2-7, the full variable domain reads DTGVSQNPRHKITKRGQNVTFRCDPISEHNRLYWYRQTLGQGPEFLTYFQNEAQLEKSRLLSDRFSAERPKGSFSTLEIQRTEQGDSAMYLCASSLGTSASYEQYFGPGTRLTVT.

This clonotype was seen ten or more times. This rearrangement joins TRBV20-1 to TRBJ2-1; D gene unclear. The CDR3 is 16 residues long. The germline V gene encodes CDR1 DFQATT and CDR2 SNEGSKA (reference sequence). Trimming pared 0 bases from V and 7 bases from J, leaving 19 bases between. As DNA, the CDR3 is TGCAGTGCTAGAGATGGAGTTATCCTCCGGGTGAATGAGCAGTTCTTC. This sequence encodes CSARDGVILRVNEQFF.

The V and J genes are TRBV20-1 and TRBJ1-6; possible D gene TRBD1, 6 bases. Trimming left V 6 bases short and J 0 bases short, with 12 bases between. Germline loops: CDR1 DFQATT, CDR2 SNEGSKA (reference sequence). This CDR3 region has 15 residues. This chain's CDR3 is CSALDSSSYNSPLHF. CDR3 sequence (DNA): TGCAGTGCCCTGGACAGCAGCTCCTATAATTCACCCCTCCACTTT.

The rearrangement links TRBV5-1 to TRBJ2-7; TRBD1 matches at 8 bases. Germline CDR1 is SGHRS and CDR2 is YFSETQ. J gave up 6 bases and V 0 bases, and 8 bases lay outside the gene matches. This CDR3 spans 15 amino acids. CDR3 sequence (DNA): TGCGCCAGCAGCTTGGTGCAGGGGGCAGGAGGCGAGCAGTACTTC. Its protein product is CASSLVQGAGGEQYF.

This chain links TRBV12-3 or TRBV12-4 with TRBJ2-1; 10 bases agree with TRBD2. Unmatched junction bases numbered 11, after V lost 6 bases and J lost 15 bases. The CDR3 is made up of 13 amino acids. The CDR3 protein is CASSPASGRGWFF. The CDR3, as DNA: TGTGCCAGCAGCCCTGCTAGCGGGAGAGGGTGGTTCTTC.